The subject of this entry is one T cell receptor beta chain. Its cognate antigen has yet to be identified. No much larger clonotype is one base removed from it; base qualities were not supplied. Preparation of the library involved the immunoSEQ multiplex PCR assay. Following the manufacturer's protocol, the hsTCRB Kit was used to amplify rearranged TCR beta chain sequences. TCRB libraries were sequenced on an Illumina MiSeq. Under the source paper's analysis protocol: Demultiplexing, trimming and gene mapping were performed with the kit vendor's proprietary platform. This immuneACCESS table, as held by TCRdb, lists in-frame sequences with V and J called but not all clones. Of the missing ones, under half trace to an unresolved V gene in checked studies; the others have no known cause. That table gives V, J and clone size, and the DNA gave D and trimming. The sample includes about 60,000 clones, with roughly four fifths observed a single time. The ten top clones hold 3% to 4% of the sample.

The time point label, read with the paper, signifies: week 47, end of study. Every vaccine dose consisted of 300 ug of a 20-mer mutant IDH1 peptide in Montanide, administered subcutaneously together with topical imiquimod. Across visits V03 through V10, patients got a total of eight vaccinations, given in weeks 1, 3, 5, 7, 11, 15, 19 and 23. All donors had newly diagnosed IDH1-mutant astrocytomas of WHO grade 3 or 4 that showed loss of nuclear ATRX. The samples were drawn from NOA16, a multicentre, single-arm, open-label phase I trial in Germany that tested a mutant IDH1 peptide vaccine in humans for the first time. Genomic DNA for TCRB sequencing was extracted from EDTA blood using the DNeasy Blood and Tissue Kit. These data are taken from a study of a mutant IDH1 vaccine in newly diagnosed glioma (dated by TCRdb to about 2021). Turning to the overall study: Vaccination started 4-6 weeks after radiotherapy alone, or was given together with temozolomide cycles in the groups whose treatment included chemotherapy. Before enrollment, patients had received standard therapy of radiotherapy alone, temozolomide alone, or radiochemotherapy with temozolomide; most received the combination. Longitudinal TCRB deep sequencing was done for 25 to 30 treated patients, wherever samples were available for exploratory analyses. Visit V12 was the week-35 safety follow-up and visit V13 was the week-47 end of study. Six visits were used for peripheral blood collection: V03 (baseline), V05, V07, V10, V12 and V13. The roughly 33 treated patients were approximately 60% male and around 40% female, with a mean age of approximately 40 years.

Compared with germline, V lacks 4 bases and J lacks 5 bases; bases without a gene match: 8. The germline V gene sets CDR1 to SGHRS and CDR2 to YFSETQ. The CDR3 has 14 amino acids, counting the end cysteine and phenylalanine. CDR3 DNA only is kept here, 42 bases in frame from base 1. The study at large found these results: Pseudoprogression seemed to be unrelated to changes in the top peripheral T cell clonotypes found by TCRB sequencing. It was noted by the authors that analyses of patient blood samples could not be reproduced owing to sample limitations. Selection of PBMC samples for TCRB deep sequencing was based on availability. Immune responses induced by the vaccine were seen in approximately 93% of patients across multiple MHC alleles.

The sequences come from PBMCs, collected from a glioma patient whose treatment included an IDH1 peptide vaccine. The rearrangement combines TRBV5-1 with TRBJ2-7, with 8 junctional bases fitting TRBD1. The receptor was isolated from a woman between 50 and 59 years old with glioma. The CDR3 reads as follows: CASSPAVDRDEQYF. The base sequence is TGCGCCAGCAGCCCGGCCGTGGACAGGGACGAGCAGTACTTC.